This TCR beta chain was retrieved from a study of molecular identifiers for immune sequencing clone quantification. Study-wide findings and caveats: Highly expanded clone sizes could be underestimated through barcode sharing by identical TCR molecules. Even with 990,000 or so naive cells present, spiked Jurkat TCR RNA from one cell was reportedly detectable.

Naive CD8 T cells were FACS-sorted by CD8+CD4-CCR7+CD45RA+ markers. Both previously described methods and listed TCR primers were employed to make bulk TCR libraries. One entry per CDR3 protein, called by TCRdb with MiXCR from the PCR reads. The sample carries a few hundred thousand distinct CDR3 sequences, over 20% recorded once. As concerns this clonotype: No antigen is known for it.

Material: naive CD8+ T cells from blood, with Jurkat cell RNA spiked in. Subset given: FACS-sorted CD8+CD4-CCR7+CD45RA+ naive T cells. This clonotype originated in a human donor in good health. Some libraries in this study had Jurkat cell RNA spiked in.

CDR3: CASSVFGELFF. DNA of the CDR3: TGTGCCAGTAGTGTCTTCGGGGAGCTGTTTTTT. The chain is built from TRBV19 and TRBJ2-2, with D uncertain. There are 11 residues in the CDR3. Germline CDR1 LNHDA, CDR2 SQIVND (reference sequence). Trimming left V 5 bases short and J 7 bases short, with 5 bases between.